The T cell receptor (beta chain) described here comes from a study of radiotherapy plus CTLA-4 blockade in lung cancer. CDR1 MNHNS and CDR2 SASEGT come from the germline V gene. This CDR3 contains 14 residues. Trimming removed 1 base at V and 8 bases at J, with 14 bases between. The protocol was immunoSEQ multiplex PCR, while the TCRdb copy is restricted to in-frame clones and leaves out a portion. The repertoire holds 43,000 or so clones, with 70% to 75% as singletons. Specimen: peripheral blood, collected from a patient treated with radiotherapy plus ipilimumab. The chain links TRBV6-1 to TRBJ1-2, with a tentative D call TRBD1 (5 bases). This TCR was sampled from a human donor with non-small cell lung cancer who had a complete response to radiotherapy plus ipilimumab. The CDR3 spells CASSEGRTTRGYTF. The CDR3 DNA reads TGTGCCAGCAGTGAAGGCCGGACAACGCGGGGCTACACCTTC.